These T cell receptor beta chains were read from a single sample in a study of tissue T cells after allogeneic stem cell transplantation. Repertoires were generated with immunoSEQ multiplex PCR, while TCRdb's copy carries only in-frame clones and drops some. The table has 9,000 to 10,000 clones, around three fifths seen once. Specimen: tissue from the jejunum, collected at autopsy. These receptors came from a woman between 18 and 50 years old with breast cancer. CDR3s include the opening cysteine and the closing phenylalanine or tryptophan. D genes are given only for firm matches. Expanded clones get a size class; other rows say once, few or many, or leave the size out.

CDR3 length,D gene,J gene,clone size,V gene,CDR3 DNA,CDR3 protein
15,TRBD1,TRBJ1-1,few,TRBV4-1,TGCGCCAGCAGCCGGGACAGGGGCTCGGACACTGAAGCTTTCTTT,CASSRDRGSDTEAFF
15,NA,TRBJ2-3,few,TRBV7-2,TGTGCCAGCAGCCGGAAGGGGGGGGGCACAGATACGCAGTATTTT,CASSRKGGGTDTQYF
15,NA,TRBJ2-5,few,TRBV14,TGTGCCAGCAGCCAATCGGGACAAGCCAAAGAGACCCAGTACTTC,CASSQSGQAKETQYF
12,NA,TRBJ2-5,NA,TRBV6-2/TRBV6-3,TGTGCCAGCAGTTACTCGGGAGAGACCCAGTACTTC,CASSYSGETQYF
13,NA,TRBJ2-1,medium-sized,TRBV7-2,TGTGCCAGCAGCGCAACCCTCAGGGGAGGGCAGTTCTTC,CASSATLRGGQFF
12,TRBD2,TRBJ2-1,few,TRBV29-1,TGCAGCGTTGGCGGGGACTACGATGAGCAGTTCTTC,CSVGGDYDEQFF
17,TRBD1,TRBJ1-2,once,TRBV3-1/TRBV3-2,TGTGCCAGCAGCCATTCGACCGGGACAGGGGGCGTCTATGGCTACACCTTC,CASSHSTGTGGVYGYTF
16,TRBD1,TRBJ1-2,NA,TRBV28,TGTGCCAGCAGTCCCGCCGGGGGACAGGGAGACTATGGCTACACCTTC,CASSPAGGQGDYGYTF
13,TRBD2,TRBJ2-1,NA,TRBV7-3,TGTGCCAGCAGCAAGACTAGCCCGGCTGAGCAGTTCTTC,CASSKTSPAEQFF
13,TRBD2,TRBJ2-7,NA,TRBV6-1,TGTGCCTCGGGAGGGGCTAGCTCCTACGAGCAGTACTTC,CASGGASSYEQYF
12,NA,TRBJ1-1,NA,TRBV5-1,TGCGCCAGCAGCTTAGCGAACACTGAAGCTTTCTTT,CASSLANTEAFF
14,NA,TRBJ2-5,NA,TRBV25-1,TGTGCCAGCAGTGATTTAGGGAACGGGGAGACCCAGTACTTC,CASSDLGNGETQYF
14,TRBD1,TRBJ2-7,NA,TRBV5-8,TGTGCCAGCAGCCTGACAGGGACGGCCTACGAGCAGTACTTC,CASSLTGTAYEQYF
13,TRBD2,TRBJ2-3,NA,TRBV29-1,TGCAGCGTTGGGACTAGCGGGGCAGATACGCAGTATTTT,CSVGTSGADTQYF
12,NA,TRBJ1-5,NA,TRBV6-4,TGTGCCAGCACCGTATCCAAGGGGCCCCAGCATTTT,CASTVSKGPQHF
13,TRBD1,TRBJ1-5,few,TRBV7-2,TGTGCCAGCAGCTTGGACAGGGATCAGCCCCAGCATTTT,CASSLDRDQPQHF
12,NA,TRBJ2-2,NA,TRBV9,TGTGCCAGCAGCGTAGACTTCAGGGAGCTGTTTTTT,CASSVDFRELFF